This TCR beta chain was recovered during a study of cytomegalovirus exposure and HLA in healthy donors. This clone has just a few counts. Trimming stripped 4 bases from V and 3 bases from J, with 16 bases between. From germline, CDR1 is LNHDA and CDR2 SQIVND (reference sequence). The CDR3 contains 15 residues. Primers: 60 Vbeta forward and 13 Jbeta reverse. In the study's own analysis: An analysis that came later counted 80 million or so unique TCR beta chains, approximately 12 million shared. Data came from immunoSEQ multiplex PCR; TCRdb stores just in-frame clones and leaves some out. V, J and clone size derive from that table, while D and trimming were established from the DNA sequence. The repertoire holds 150,000 to 200,000 clones, more than 60% seen once, with 2% to 2.5% in the top ten.

The source is a human donor in good health. The V gene is TRBV19, the J gene TRBJ2-7, with a possible D match to TRBD1 (6 bases). Sample: PBMCs. Written as DNA, the CDR3 is TGTGCCAGTAGTAGATGGGACACGCCGGGCTACGAGCAGTACTTC. Translating it yields CASSRWDTPGYEQYF.